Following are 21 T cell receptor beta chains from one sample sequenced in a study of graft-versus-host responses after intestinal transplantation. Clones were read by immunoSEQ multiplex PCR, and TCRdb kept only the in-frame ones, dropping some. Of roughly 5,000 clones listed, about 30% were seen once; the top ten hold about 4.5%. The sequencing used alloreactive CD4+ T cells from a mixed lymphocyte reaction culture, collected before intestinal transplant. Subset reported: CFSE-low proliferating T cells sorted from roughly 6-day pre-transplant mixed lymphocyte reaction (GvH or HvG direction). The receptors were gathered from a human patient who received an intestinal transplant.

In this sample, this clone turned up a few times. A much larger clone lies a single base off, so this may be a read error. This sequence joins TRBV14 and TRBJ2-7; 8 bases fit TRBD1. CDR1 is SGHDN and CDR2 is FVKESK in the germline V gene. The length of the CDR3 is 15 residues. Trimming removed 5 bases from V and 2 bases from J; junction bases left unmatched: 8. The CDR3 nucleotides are TGTGCCAGCAGCAAACTGGGACAGGCGGCCTACGAGCAGTACTTC. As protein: CASSKLGQAAYEQYF. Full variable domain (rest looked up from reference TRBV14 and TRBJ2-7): EAGVTQFPSHSVIEKGQTVTLRCDPISGHDNLYWYRRVMGKEIKFLLHFVKESKQDESGMPNNRFLAERTGGTYSTLKVQPAELEDSGVYFCASSKLGQAAYEQYFGPGTRLTVT.

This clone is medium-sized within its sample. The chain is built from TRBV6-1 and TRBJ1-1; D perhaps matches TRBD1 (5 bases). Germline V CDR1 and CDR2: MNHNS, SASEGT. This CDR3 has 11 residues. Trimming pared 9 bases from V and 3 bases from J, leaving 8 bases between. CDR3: CASPGYTEAFF. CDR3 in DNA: TGTGCCAGTCCAGGGTACACTGAAGCTTTCTTT.

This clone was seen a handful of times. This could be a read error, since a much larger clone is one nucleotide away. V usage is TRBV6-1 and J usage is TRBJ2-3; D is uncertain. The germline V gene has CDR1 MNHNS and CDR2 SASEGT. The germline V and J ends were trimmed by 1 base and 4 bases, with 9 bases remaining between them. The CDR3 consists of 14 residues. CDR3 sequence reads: CASSEGMAADTQYF. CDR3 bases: TGTGCCAGCAGTGAAGGGATGGCGGCAGATACGCAGTATTTT.

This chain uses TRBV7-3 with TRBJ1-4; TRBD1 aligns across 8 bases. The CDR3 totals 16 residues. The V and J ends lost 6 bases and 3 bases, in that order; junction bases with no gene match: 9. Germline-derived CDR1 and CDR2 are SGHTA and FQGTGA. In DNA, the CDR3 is TGTGCCAGCAGTATAAGGCACAGGGGGGCTAATGAAAAACTGTTTTTT. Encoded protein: CASSIRHRGANEKLFF.

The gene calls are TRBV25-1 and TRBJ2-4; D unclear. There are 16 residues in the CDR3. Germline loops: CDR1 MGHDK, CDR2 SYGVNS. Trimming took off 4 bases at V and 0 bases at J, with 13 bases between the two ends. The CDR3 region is CASSVYGNRAKNIQYF. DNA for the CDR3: TGTGCCAGCAGTGTCTATGGGAACAGAGCCAAAAACATTCAGTACTTC.

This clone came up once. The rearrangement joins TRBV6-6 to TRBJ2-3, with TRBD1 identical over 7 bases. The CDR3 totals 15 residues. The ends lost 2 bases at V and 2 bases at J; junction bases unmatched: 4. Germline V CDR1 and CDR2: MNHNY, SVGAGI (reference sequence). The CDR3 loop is CASSYRDRNTDTQYF. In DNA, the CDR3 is TGTGCCAGCAGTTACAGGGACAGAAACACAGATACGCAGTATTTT.

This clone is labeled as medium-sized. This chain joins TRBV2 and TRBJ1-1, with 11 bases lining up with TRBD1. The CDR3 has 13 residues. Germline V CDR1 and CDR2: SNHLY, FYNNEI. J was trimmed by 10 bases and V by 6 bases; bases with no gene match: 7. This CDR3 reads CASRRGQGEVAFF. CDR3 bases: TGTGCCAGCAGGAGGGGACAGGGGGAGGTAGCTTTCTTT.

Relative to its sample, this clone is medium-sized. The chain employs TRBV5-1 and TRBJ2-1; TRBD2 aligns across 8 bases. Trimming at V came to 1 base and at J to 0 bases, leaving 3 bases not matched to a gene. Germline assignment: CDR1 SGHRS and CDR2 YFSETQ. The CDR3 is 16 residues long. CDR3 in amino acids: CASSLIAGSSYNEQFF. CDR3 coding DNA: TGCGCCAGCAGCTTGATAGCGGGGAGCTCCTACAATGAGCAGTTCTTC.

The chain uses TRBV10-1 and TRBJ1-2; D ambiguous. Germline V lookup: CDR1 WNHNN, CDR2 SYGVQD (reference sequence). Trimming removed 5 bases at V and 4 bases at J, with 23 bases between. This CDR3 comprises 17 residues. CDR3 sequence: CASSYTLRSRKIYGYTF. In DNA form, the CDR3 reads TGCGCCAGCAGTTACACACTAAGATCGCGAAAGATCTATGGCTACACCTTC.

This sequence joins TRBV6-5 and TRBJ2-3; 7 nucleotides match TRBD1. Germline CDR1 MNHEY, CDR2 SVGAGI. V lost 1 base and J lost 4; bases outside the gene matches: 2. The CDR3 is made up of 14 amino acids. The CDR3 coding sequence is TGTGCCAGCAGTTACTTGCAGGGGGCAGATACGCAGTATTTT. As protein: CASSYLQGADTQYF.

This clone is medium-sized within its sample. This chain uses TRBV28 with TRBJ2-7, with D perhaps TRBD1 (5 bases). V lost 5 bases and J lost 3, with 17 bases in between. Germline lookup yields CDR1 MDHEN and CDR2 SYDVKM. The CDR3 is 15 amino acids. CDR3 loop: CASSLPDPRGYEQYF. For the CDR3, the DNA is TGTGCCAGCAGTCTGCCCGACCCAAGGGGCTACGAGCAGTACTTC.

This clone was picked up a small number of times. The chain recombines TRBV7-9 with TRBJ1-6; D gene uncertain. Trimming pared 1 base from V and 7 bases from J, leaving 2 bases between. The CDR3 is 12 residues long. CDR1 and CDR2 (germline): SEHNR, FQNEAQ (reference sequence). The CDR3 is CASSLDNSPLHF. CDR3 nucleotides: TGTGCCAGCAGCTTAGACAATTCACCCCTCCACTTT.

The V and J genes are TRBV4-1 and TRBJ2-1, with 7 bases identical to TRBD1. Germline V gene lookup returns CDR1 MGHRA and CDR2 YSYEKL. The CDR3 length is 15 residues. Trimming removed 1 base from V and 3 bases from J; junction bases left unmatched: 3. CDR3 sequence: CASSQGDSIYNEQFF. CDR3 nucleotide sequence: TGCGCCAGCAGCCAAGGGGACAGTATCTACAATGAGCAGTTCTTC.

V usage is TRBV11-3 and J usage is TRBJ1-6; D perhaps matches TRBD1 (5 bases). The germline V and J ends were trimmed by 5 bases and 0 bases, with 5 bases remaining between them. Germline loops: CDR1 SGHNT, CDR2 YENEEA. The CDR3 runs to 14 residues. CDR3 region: CASSQGSYNSPLHF. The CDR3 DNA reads TGTGCCAGCAGCCAGGGCTCCTATAATTCACCCCTCCACTTT.

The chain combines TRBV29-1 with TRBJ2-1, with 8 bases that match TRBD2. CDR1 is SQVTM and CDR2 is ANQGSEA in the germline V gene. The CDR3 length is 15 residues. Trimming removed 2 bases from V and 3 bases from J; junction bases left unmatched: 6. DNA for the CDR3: TGCAGCGTTGAAATCGGGGGGGCCTACTACAATGAGCAGTTCTTC. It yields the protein CSVEIGGAYYNEQFF.

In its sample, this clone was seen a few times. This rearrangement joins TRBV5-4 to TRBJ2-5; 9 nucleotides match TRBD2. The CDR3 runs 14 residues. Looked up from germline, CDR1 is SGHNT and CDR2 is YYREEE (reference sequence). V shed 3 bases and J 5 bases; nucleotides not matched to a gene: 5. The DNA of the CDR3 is TGTGCCAGCAGCTCCGCGGCGGGGGGGGAGACCCAGTACTTC. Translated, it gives CASSSAAGGETQYF.

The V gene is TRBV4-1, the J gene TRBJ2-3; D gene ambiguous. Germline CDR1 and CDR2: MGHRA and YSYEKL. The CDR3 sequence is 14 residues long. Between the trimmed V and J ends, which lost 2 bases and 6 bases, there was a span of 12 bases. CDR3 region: CASSQLIALDTQYF. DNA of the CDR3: TGCGCCAGCAGCCAACTAATTGCCCTGGATACGCAGTATTTT.

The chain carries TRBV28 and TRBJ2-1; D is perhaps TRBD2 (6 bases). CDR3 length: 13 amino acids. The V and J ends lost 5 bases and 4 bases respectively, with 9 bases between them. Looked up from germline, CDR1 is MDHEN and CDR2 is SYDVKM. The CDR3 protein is CASSTGLYNEQFF. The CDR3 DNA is TGTGCCAGCAGTACCGGACTATACAATGAGCAGTTCTTC.

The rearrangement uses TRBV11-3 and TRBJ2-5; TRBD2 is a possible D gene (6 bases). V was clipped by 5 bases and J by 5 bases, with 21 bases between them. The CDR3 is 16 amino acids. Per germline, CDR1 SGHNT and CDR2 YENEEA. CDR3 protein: CASSLRGLANVETQYF. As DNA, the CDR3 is TGTGCCAGCAGCCTACGCGGGCTAGCGAATGTGGAGACCCAGTACTTC.

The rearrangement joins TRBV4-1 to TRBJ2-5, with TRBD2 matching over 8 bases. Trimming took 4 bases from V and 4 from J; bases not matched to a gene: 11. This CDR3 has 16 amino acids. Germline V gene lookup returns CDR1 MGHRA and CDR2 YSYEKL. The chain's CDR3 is CASSLGPRGGRETQYF. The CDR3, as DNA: TGCGCCAGCAGCCTTGGGCCCCGGGGGGGCCGAGAGACCCAGTACTTC.

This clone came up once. CDR3: CASSFLRENSYEQYF. For the CDR3, the DNA is TGTGCCAGCAGCTTTCTCCGGGAAAACTCCTACGAGCAGTACTTC. The chain employs TRBV11-2 and TRBJ2-7; TRBD2 might be the D (5 bases). CDR1 is SGHAT, CDR2 FQNNGV, per germline. V gave up 3 bases and J gave up 0 bases, with 12 bases separating them. The CDR3 extends over 15 amino acids.